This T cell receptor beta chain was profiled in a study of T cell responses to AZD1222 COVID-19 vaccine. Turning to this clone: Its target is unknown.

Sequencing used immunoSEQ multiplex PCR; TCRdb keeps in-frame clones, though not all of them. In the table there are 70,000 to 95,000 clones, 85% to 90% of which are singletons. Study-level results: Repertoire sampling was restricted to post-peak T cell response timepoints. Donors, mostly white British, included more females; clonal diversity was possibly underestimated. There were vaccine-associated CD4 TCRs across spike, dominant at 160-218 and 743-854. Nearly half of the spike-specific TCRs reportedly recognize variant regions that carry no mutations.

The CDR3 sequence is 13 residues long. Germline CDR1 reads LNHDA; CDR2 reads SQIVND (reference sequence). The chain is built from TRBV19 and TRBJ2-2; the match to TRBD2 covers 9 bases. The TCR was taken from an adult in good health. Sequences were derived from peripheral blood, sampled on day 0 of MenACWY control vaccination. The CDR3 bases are TGTGCAACCAGGCTAGCGGGGACCGGGGAGCTGTTTTTT. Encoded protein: CATRLAGTGELFF.